Here is one TCR beta chain with its context. The sample belongs to a study of blood T cell repertoires in COVID-19. Trimming cost V 5 bases and J 5 bases, with 13 bases left between them. The CDR3 contains 13 residues. Here immunoSEQ multiplex PCR was the method, and the copy in TCRdb shows in-frame clones only, minus some. The sample lists over 250,000 clones, approximately 92% occurring once. Sample: peripheral blood. The source is a person aged 18 to 30 with COVID-19, enrolled during active disease. This chain uses TRBV12-3 or TRBV12-4 with TRBJ2-7; perhaps TRBD1 as D (5 bases). The DNA for the CDR3 is TGTGCCAGCAGTCAAACGCCGACAGACGAGCAGTACTTC. This encodes CASSQTPTDEQYF.